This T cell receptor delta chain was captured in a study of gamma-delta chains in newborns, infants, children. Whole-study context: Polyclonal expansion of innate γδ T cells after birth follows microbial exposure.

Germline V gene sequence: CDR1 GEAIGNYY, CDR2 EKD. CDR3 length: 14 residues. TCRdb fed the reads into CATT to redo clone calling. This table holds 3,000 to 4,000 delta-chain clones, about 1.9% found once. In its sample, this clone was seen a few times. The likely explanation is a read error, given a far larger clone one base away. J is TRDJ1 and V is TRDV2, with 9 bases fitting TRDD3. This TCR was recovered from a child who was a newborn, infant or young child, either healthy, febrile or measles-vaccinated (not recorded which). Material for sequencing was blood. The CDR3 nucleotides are TGTGCCTGTGACATACTGGGGGACACCGATAGACTCATCTTT. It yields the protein CACDILGDTDRLIF.